This note documents a single T cell receptor beta chain sequence. Its target is unknown. Described time point: week 23, last vaccination. Every vaccination contained 300 ug of the mutant IDH1 20-mer peptide and was paired with topical imiquimod. Sequencing used immunoSEQ multiplex PCR; TCRdb keeps in-frame clones, though not all of them. The sample yields approximately 30,000 clones, roughly 80% seen once. These data come from a study of a mutant IDH1 vaccine in newly diagnosed glioma. Study in general: Previous care, which was radiotherapy, temozolomide, or both, most often involved both.

Regarding the study as a whole: Whatever changes occurred in top peripheral T cell clonotypes seemed unrelated to pseudoprogression.

The CDR3 runs to 15 residues. Germline CDR1 is SEHNR and CDR2 is FQNEAQ (reference sequence). V was pared by 8 bases and J by 5 bases, with 18 bases between. The chain is built from TRBV7-9 and TRBJ1-4, with D uncertain. The specimen comprised PBMCs, sampled from a glioma patient whose treatment included an IDH1 peptide vaccine. The sequence came from a woman aged 25 to 45 with glioma. The chain's CDR3 is CASSPAVAENEKLFF. CDR3 nucleotide sequence: TGTGCCAGCTCACCCGCGGTAGCTGAGAATGAAAAACTGTTTTTT.